This TCR beta chain was observed in a study of identical twins. Unique molecular identifiers were present on cDNA, and template switching added a universal primer site. TCRdb itself ran the 5' RACE reads through MiXCR, one entry per CDR3 protein. The sample lists a few hundred thousand distinct CDR3 sequences, less than 20% occurring once. Ten or more counts support this clonotype. The antigen remains unidentified. Germline values: CDR1 LGHDT, CDR2 YNNKEL (reference sequence). V was shortened by 1 base and J by 4 bases, with 2 bases between the two germline ends. The CDR3 consists of 11 residues. The study's findings and limits: These conclusions were based on statistical analysis (cross-sectional, not following the same donors). In beta out-of-frame sequences, the excess sharing between twins was weaker. Models underestimated out-of-frame TCR alpha sharing in monozygotic twins.

Sequenced sample: naive T cells sorted from blood. This receptor was obtained from a man aged 50 or older in good health. The genes are TRBV3-1 and TRBJ2-7; D unresolved. The CDR3 DNA reads TGTGCCAGCAGCCAAGGATACGAGCAGTACTTC. It codes for CASSQGYEQYF.